These 18 T cell receptor beta chains were sequenced from one sample in a study of T cell responses to AZD1222 COVID-19 vaccine. TCRdb keeps only in-frame clones here, not all; method: immunoSEQ multiplex PCR. The sample lists 63,000 or so clones; roughly 85% were seen once. The material was peripheral blood, obtained on day 0 of AZD1222 vaccination. These receptors all come from an adult in good health.

The CDR3 reads CASSRADYGGNTIYF. For the CDR3, the DNA is TGTGCCAGCAGTCGAGCAGACTATGGAGGAAACACCATATATTTT. The chain uses TRBV6-5 and TRBJ1-3; D is unresolved. The V end lost 5 bases, the J end lost 4 bases, and 15 bases lay between the germline ends. This CDR3 has 15 amino acids. Germline CDR1 and CDR2: MNHEY and SVGAGI.

The chain uses TRBV5-4 and TRBJ1-1, with D possibly being TRBD1 (6 bases). Per germline, CDR1 SGHNT and CDR2 YYREEE (reference sequence). V lost 3 bases to trimming and J lost 0 bases, with 12 bases between them. CDR3 size: 15 residues. CDR3 in amino acids: CASSSPGTLNTEAFF. Written as DNA, the CDR3 is TGTGCCAGCAGCTCCCCCGGGACACTGAACACTGAAGCTTTCTTT.

Only one count was recorded for this clone. The chain joins TRBV2 to TRBJ1-2; TRBD1 might be the D (5 bases). Germline V gene sequence: CDR1 SNHLY, CDR2 FYNNEI. This CDR3 has 15 residues. Deletions cut 6 bases from V and 0 bases from J, with 14 bases between. The CDR3 protein is CASSPGGGANYGYTF. CDR3 bases: TGTGCCAGCAGCCCCGGGGGGGGAGCTAACTATGGCTACACCTTC.

The J gene is TRBJ1-6, the V gene TRBV6-4; 8 bases match TRBD1. The CDR3 has 15 residues. CDR1 and CDR2 from the germline V gene are MRHNA and SNTAGT. V lost 5 bases to trimming and J lost 6 bases; unmatched junction nucleotides: 6. The CDR3 sequence is CASSPEDRGNSPLHF. CDR3 nucleotide sequence: TGTGCCAGCAGTCCTGAAGACAGGGGTAATTCACCCCTCCACTTT.

The chain recombines TRBV9 with TRBJ1-1; D gene unclear. This CDR3 has 14 residues. Germline CDR1 SGDLS, CDR2 YYNGEE. V gave up 0 bases and J gave up 4 bases, with 10 bases separating them. CDR3 region: CASSVAELSTEAFF. CDR3 nucleotide sequence: TGTGCCAGCAGCGTAGCCGAACTAAGCACTGAAGCTTTCTTT.

The V call is TRBV20-1, the J call TRBJ2-7; the D is unclear. V lost 3 bases to trimming and J lost 3 bases, with 15 bases between them. CDR1 and CDR2 (germline): DFQATT, SNEGSKA (reference sequence). The CDR3 runs 14 residues. The CDR3 sequence is CSASLTAAVYEQYF. CDR3 DNA sequence: TGCAGTGCTAGTTTAACAGCAGCAGTCTACGAGCAGTACTTC.

The chain couples TRBV19 to TRBJ1-4; D is undetermined. The ends were cut back, 1 base at V and 0 bases at J, with 9 bases in the middle. Germline assignment: CDR1 LNHDA and CDR2 SQIVND (reference sequence). The CDR3 loop spans 16 amino acids. The CDR3 DNA sequence: TGTGCCAGTAGTATAGGTTGGCGGACAACTAATGAAAAACTGTTTTTT. Protein: CASSIGWRTTNEKLFF.

The V and J genes are TRBV6-5 and TRBJ2-7; D might be TRBD1 or TRBD2, each matching 6 bases. CDR1 MNHEY and CDR2 SVGAGI come from the germline V gene. This CDR3 contains 16 residues. Trimming pared 0 bases from V and 0 bases from J, leaving 12 bases between. In DNA, the CDR3 is TGTGCCAGCAGTTACTCCGGAGGGGGGAGCTCCTACGAGCAGTACTTC. This gives the protein CASSYSGGGSSYEQYF.

This clone was observed once. The genes are TRBV5-4 and TRBJ1-2; the D is unclear. V was cut by 0 bases and J by 4 bases, with 10 bases left in between. CDR1 is SGHNT, CDR2 YYREEE, per germline (reference sequence). The CDR3 has 14 residues. The CDR3 region is CASSLEVGTYGYTF. The CDR3, as DNA: TGTGCCAGCAGCTTGGAGGTCGGAACCTATGGCTACACCTTC.

This chain joins TRBV28 and TRBJ1-1; 8 bases agree with TRBD1. The CDR3 length is 15 residues. With V trimmed by 6 bases and J by 0 bases, 6 bases remained unmatched. CDR1 and CDR2 (germline): MDHEN, SYDVKM. The CDR3 DNA follows: TGTGCCAGCAGCAGACCGGGACAGGTGAACACTGAAGCTTTCTTT. Amino acids: CASSRPGQVNTEAFF.

This chain joins TRBV5-5 and TRBJ2-5; D is uncertain. Germline lookup yields CDR1 SGHKS and CDR2 YYEKEE (reference sequence). The ends were cut back, 1 base at V and 5 bases at J, with 6 bases in the middle. The CDR3 loop spans 12 amino acids. CDR3 region: CASSLTRETQYF. CDR3 nucleotide sequence: TGTGCCAGCAGCTTGACGCGGGAGACCCAGTACTTC.

The gene calls are TRBV14 and TRBJ1-2, with no clear D. Germline V gives CDR1 SGHDN, CDR2 FVKESK. V dropped 1 base and J dropped 8 bases, with 14 bases sitting between them. The CDR3 runs 14 residues. The CDR3 bases are TGTGCCAGCAGCCAAGCCTCGCGGTTTTGGGGCTACACCTTC. This gives the protein CASSQASRFWGYTF.

The genes are TRBV25-1 and TRBJ1-5; D unclear. V was pared by 1 base and J by 2 bases, with 12 bases between. Per the germline V gene, CDR1 is MGHDK and CDR2 is SYGVNS. CDR3 length equals 16 residues. The CDR3 nucleotides are TGTGCCAGCAGTGAATGGAAAGAAGCTCGCAATCAGCCCCAGCATTTT. Translation: CASSEWKEARNQPQHF.

V is TRBV6-5 and J is TRBJ1-1; no clear D. The CDR3 is 11 residues long. Germline V gene sequence: CDR1 MNHEY, CDR2 SVGAGI. The ends were cut back, 8 bases at V and 1 base at J, with 5 bases in the middle. CDR3 region: CASLGNTEAFF. CDR3 coding DNA: TGTGCCAGCTTAGGGAACACTGAAGCTTTCTTT.

V and J are TRBV30 and TRBJ2-1; D is unclear. V was clipped by 0 bases and J by 10 bases, with 10 bases between them. Germline lookup yields CDR1 GTSNPN and CDR2 SVGIG (reference sequence). The CDR3 is 12 amino acids. This chain's CDR3 is CAWSVPSLEQFF. The CDR3 DNA sequence: TGTGCCTGGAGTGTACCCTCATTGGAGCAGTTCTTC.

The count of this clone is one. This chain connects TRBV7-6 to TRBJ1-1; 8 bases are a match to TRBD1. CDR3 size: 17 residues. Per the germline V gene, CDR1 is SGHVS and CDR2 is FNYEAQ. Germline trimming cut 4 bases from V and 6 bases from J; bases unmatched to any gene: 16. For the CDR3, the DNA is TGTGCCAGCAGCTACTTGGAGATCCCGGACAGGGCTTCTGAAGCTTTCTTT. This sequence encodes CASSYLEIPDRASEAFF. The variable domain in full, with the rest retrieved from reference TRBV7-6 and TRBJ1-1, is GAGVSQSPRYKVTKRGQDVALRCDPISGHVSLYWYRQALGQGPEFLTYFNYEAQQDKSGLPNDRFSAERPEGSISTLTIQRTEQRDSAMYRCASSYLEIPDRASEAFFGQGTRLTVV.

The V call is TRBV9, the J call TRBJ1-1, with 9 positions matching TRBD1. This CDR3 has 15 residues. The J segment lost 4 bases and the V segment lost 3 bases, leaving 7 bases of the junction unmatched. Germline CDR1 and CDR2: SGDLS and YYNGEE. The CDR3 protein is CASSALTTGGTEAFF. In DNA form, the CDR3 reads TGTGCCAGCAGCGCCCTGACGACAGGGGGCACTGAAGCTTTCTTT.

This chain connects TRBV7-9 to TRBJ2-5; 8 positions agree with TRBD1. V shed 4 bases, J shed 5 bases, and the junction held 6 bases outside the gene matches. CDR3 size: 14 residues. Per germline, CDR1 SEHNR and CDR2 FQNEAQ (reference sequence). Written as DNA, the CDR3 is TGTGCCAGCAGCTCGTTGGGACAGGAGGAGACCCAGTACTTC. The encoded protein is CASSSLGQEETQYF.